The next 18 T cell receptor beta chains were all read from a single sample in a study of response to subunit inactivated influenza vaccine (dated by TCRdb to 2016 to 2018). Library prep was done by RT-PCR. TCRdb records Illumina HiSeq 2500 as the sequencer. TCRdb redid the processing of the public reads, applying fastp at Q25 and MiXCR, and retained in-frame beta chains. Each CDR3 protein gets just one entry, which takes the most common genes and DNA from the rows behind it. The sample profile shows about 700,000 distinct CDR3 sequences; roughly 14% of them were found once. The leading ten clones occupy 6% to 7% of the sample. The starting material was PBMCs from blood, obtained 14 to 15 days before vaccination. The source is a man aged 45-60 years who received an inactivated influenza vaccine. Donor details come from another sample of the same person, matched by shared clones.

The CDR3 region has the DNA TGCGCCAGCAGCTCCCGGGCCTTAGAGACCCAGTACTTC. This sequence encodes CASSSRALETQYF. The chain carries TRBV4-3 and TRBJ2-5; D call uncertain. Looked up from germline, CDR1 is LGHNA and CDR2 is YSLEER. V lost 5 bases, J lost 4 bases, and 11 bases lay in between. The CDR3 is 13 residues long.

V and J are TRBV5-5 and TRBJ2-5, with no clear D. This CDR3 comprises 14 residues. The V gene's germline CDR1 is SGHKS and CDR2 YYEKEE (reference sequence). With 2 bases removed from V and 2 bases from J, the gap between germline ends came to 10 bases. Here the CDR3 DNA reads TGTGCCAGCAGCTTATTCAACAGACAAGAGACCCAGTACTTC. Residues: CASSLFNRQETQYF.

This rearrangement joins TRBV12-3 or TRBV12-4 to TRBJ2-1; D not certain. V gave up 2 bases and J gave up 5 bases, with 7 bases separating them. The CDR3 covers 13 residues. DNA for the CDR3: TGTGCCAGCAGTTTACAATCGGACAATGAGCAGTTCTTC. It codes for CASSLQSDNEQFF.

About this clonotype itself: A much larger clone differs from this one at a single base, so this may be a read error. This chain links TRBV7-9 with TRBJ1-3; D is uncertain. V gave up 3 bases and J gave up 0 bases, with 6 bases separating them. The CDR3 covers 14 residues. Germline V lookup: CDR1 SEHNR, CDR2 FQNEAQ (reference sequence). CDR3 residues: CASSFRRSGNTIYF. In DNA, the CDR3 is TGTGCCAGCAGCTTCAGACGCTCTGGAAACACCATATATTTT.

The V and J genes are TRBV12-3 or TRBV12-4 and TRBJ2-3; tentative D call: TRBD2 (6 bases). The V end was cut by 2 bases, the J end by 1 base, with 10 bases between. The CDR3 is 15 residues long. The CDR3 nucleotides read TGTGCCAGCAGTTTACGGGGGAGCCGCACAGATACGCAGTATTTT. Protein sequence: CASSLRGSRTDTQYF.

V and J are TRBV5-8 and TRBJ1-1, with D tentatively TRBD1 (6 bases). Per germline, CDR1 SGHTS and CDR2 YDEGEE. This CDR3 comprises 14 residues. Deletions cut 0 bases from V and 6 bases from J, with 12 bases between. The CDR3 is CASSLAQGYAEAFF. CDR3 in DNA: TGTGCCAGCAGCTTGGCCCAGGGGTACGCTGAAGCTTTCTTT.

The chain combines TRBV20-1 with TRBJ2-7, with a tentative D call TRBD1 (5 bases). The V end lost 1 base, the J end lost 6 bases, and 10 bases lay between the germline ends. The CDR3 sequence is 12 residues long. In germline, CDR1 is DFQATT, CDR2 SNEGSKA (reference sequence). CDR3 DNA sequence: TGCAGTGCTAGAGTTCAGGGTACCGAGCAGTACTTC. Protein sequence: CSARVQGTEQYF.

The V and J genes are TRBV7-9 and TRBJ2-3; 10 bases agree with TRBD1. Germline loops: CDR1 SEHNR, CDR2 FQNEAQ (reference sequence). The junction had 8 bases not matched to a gene; V was cut back by 5 bases and J by 3 bases. This CDR3 has 16 amino acids. The CDR3 DNA reads TGTGCCAGCAGCCTCCGACAGGGGGCTATGACAGATACGCAGTATTTT. This codes for CASSLRQGAMTDTQYF.

This chain joins TRBV20-1 and TRBJ2-2; 7 bases line up with TRBD1. This CDR3 has 13 residues. CDR1 and CDR2 from the germline V gene are DFQATT and SNEGSKA (reference sequence). V lost 6 bases to trimming and J lost 2 bases; unmatched junction nucleotides: 3. The CDR3 is CSARQGNTGELFF. CDR3 nucleotide sequence: TGCAGTGCCAGACAGGGCAACACCGGGGAGCTGTTTTTT.

The chain joins TRBV5-1 to TRBJ2-7; 7 bases are shared with TRBD2. J lost 7 bases, V lost 0 bases, and 16 bases had no gene match. The CDR3 contains 17 residues. Germline V gives CDR1 SGHRS, CDR2 YFSETQ. CDR3 residues: CASSLAWSGLDEGEQYF. The CDR3 DNA sequence: TGCGCCAGCAGCTTGGCCTGGTCTGGACTAGACGAAGGGGAGCAGTACTTC.

In its sample, this clonotype was seen many times. The DNA for the CDR3 is TGTGCCACCCTTCCCGGGACAGGCTATGGCTACACCTTC. It encodes CATLPGTGYGYTF. The genes are TRBV10-3 and TRBJ1-2; 8 bases fit TRBD1. This CDR3 is built from 13 residues. Per the germline V gene, CDR1 is ENHRY and CDR2 is SYGVKD. The V segment lost 10 bases and the J segment 4 bases; nucleotides outside the gene matches: 8.

J is TRBJ2-6 and V is TRBV5-1; D call uncertain. The CDR3 sequence is 19 residues long. Germline CDR1 SGHRS, CDR2 YFSETQ. Trimming cost V 0 bases and J 0 bases, with 16 bases left between them. The CDR3 region has the DNA TGCGCCAGCAGCTTGGATGGTCGCAAAAGTAACTCTGGGGCCAACGTCCTGACTTTC. Translation: CASSLDGRKSNSGANVLTF.

The V call is TRBV6-1, the J call TRBJ2-2, with D possibly TRBD2 on 5 matching bases. Germline-derived CDR1 and CDR2 are MNHNS and SASEGT. This CDR3 has 16 amino acids. V dropped 6 bases and J dropped 0 bases, with 14 bases sitting between them. CDR3 sequence: CASSPTGLTNTGELFF. CDR3 nucleotide sequence: TGTGCCAGCAGCCCCACCGGACTTACGAACACCGGGGAGCTGTTTTTT.

The chain recombines TRBV5-5 with TRBJ1-3; the D gene is possibly TRBD1 (6 bases). Germline lookup yields CDR1 SGHKS and CDR2 YYEKEE (reference sequence). V was clipped by 5 bases and J by 0 bases, with 9 bases between them. CDR3 length: 14 residues. CDR3 sequence (DNA): TGTGCCAGCAGACGGGACACCTCTGGAAACACCATATATTTT. As protein: CASRRDTSGNTIYF.

CDR3 sequence reads: CASSSTGGAGEQYF. Here the CDR3 DNA reads TGCGCCAGCAGCTCAACAGGGGGCGCGGGGGAGCAGTACTTC. V gene TRBV5-1 combines with J gene TRBJ2-7; 9 nucleotides agree with TRBD1. V lost 3 bases and J lost 7; bases outside the gene matches: 8. CDR3 length equals 14 residues. CDR1 and CDR2 (germline): SGHRS, YFSETQ.

This clonotype was counted at least ten times. The chain joins TRBV2 to TRBJ1-5, with a weak D call TRBD1 (5 bases). In germline, CDR1 is SNHLY, CDR2 FYNNEI. Deletions cut 3 bases from V and 5 bases from J, with 17 bases between. The CDR3 runs 16 residues. CDR3 in DNA: TGTGCCAGCAGTGAGGCGGCTAGATGGGGCCATCAGCCCCAGCATTTT. Protein sequence: CASSEAARWGHQPQHF.

This clonotype was seen only a few times. The chain links TRBV15 to TRBJ1-2; perhaps TRBD1 as D (5 bases). CDR3 length: 13 residues. Germline CDR1 LNHNV, CDR2 YYDKDF (reference sequence). Trimming stripped 2 bases from V and 6 bases from J, with 10 bases between. Here the CDR3 reads CATSRPDNNGYTF. The CDR3, as DNA: TGTGCCACCAGCAGACCGGACAATAATGGCTACACCTTC.

This clonotype showed up just a few times. The rearrangement uses TRBV20-1 and TRBJ2-5; 9 bases line up with TRBD1. The CDR3 sequence is 14 residues long. Germline V gives CDR1 DFQATT, CDR2 SNEGSKA (reference sequence). Unmatched junction bases numbered 9, after V lost 4 bases and J lost 6 bases. CDR3 coding DNA: TGCAGTGCTACCCGGACAGGGGAAGAAAAGACCCAGTACTTC. Translating gives CSATRTGEEKTQYF.